Sequencing of this T cell receptor beta chain was carried out in a study of shared clonotypes between healthy human individuals. Running of the assay took place at deep level. TCRdb keeps only in-frame clones here, not all; method: immunoSEQ multiplex PCR. The sample consists of about 490,000 clones, 70% to 85% of them appearing once. This CDR3 is built from 17 residues. The germline CDR1 and CDR2 sequences are LNHDA and SQIVND (reference sequence). V shed 7 bases, J shed 3 bases, and the junction held 8 bases outside the gene matches. Donors were healthy HIV-negative adults without recent acute infections or vaccinations. The unsorted samples had around 88 million PBMCs used for genomic DNA. Overall study results and limits: Exclusively blood specimens were collected; tissue repertoires likely differ.

A word on this clone: Antigen unknown.

The chain recombines TRBV19 with TRBJ2-2, with 13 positions matching TRBD2. The receptor comes from a woman between 40 and 50 years old in good health. Some clones in this sample may be carry-over from other donors' samples. Material for sequencing was PBMCs. CDR3 bases: TGTGCCAGTACCCAAGGGGGACTAGCGGGGTACACCGGGGAGCTGTTTTTT. As protein: CASTQGGLAGYTGELFF. Combining the CDR3 with reference TRBV19 and TRBJ2-2 gives the whole variable domain DGGITQSPKYLFRKEGQNVTLSCEQNLNHDAMYWYRQDPGQGLRLIYYSQIVNDFQKGDIAEGYSVSREKKESFPLTVTSAQKNPTAFYLCASTQGGLAGYTGELFFGEGSRLTVL.